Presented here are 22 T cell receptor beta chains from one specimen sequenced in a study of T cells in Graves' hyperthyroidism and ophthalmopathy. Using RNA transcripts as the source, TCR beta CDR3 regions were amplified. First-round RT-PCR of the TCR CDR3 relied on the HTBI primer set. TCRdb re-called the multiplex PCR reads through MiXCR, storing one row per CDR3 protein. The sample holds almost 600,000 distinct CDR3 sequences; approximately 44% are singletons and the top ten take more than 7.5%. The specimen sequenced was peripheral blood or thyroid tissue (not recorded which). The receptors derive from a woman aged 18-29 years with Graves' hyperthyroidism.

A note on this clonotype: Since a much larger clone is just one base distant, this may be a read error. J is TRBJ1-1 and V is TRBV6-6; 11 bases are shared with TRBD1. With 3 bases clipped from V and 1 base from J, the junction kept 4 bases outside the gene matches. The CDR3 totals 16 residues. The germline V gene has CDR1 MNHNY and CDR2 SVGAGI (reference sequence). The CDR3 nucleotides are TGTGCCAGCAGTTATCCGGACAGGGGGCCGAACACTGAAGCTTTCTTT. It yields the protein CASSYPDRGPNTEAFF.

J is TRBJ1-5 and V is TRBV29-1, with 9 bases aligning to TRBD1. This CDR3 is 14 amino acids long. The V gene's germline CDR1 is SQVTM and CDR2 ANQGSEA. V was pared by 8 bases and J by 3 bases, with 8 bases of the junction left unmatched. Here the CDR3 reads CSRWTGADNQPQHF. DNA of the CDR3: TGCAGCAGGTGGACAGGGGCCGACAATCAGCCCCAGCATTTT.

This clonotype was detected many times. The CDR3 region has the DNA TGTGCCACCTTCTCTGGGGCCAACGTCCTGACTTTC. It is translated as CATFSGANVLTF. The genes are TRBV19 and TRBJ2-6; D remains unclear. Germline CDR1 LNHDA, CDR2 SQIVND (reference sequence). The CDR3 is 12 residues long. Trimming shortened V by 10 bases and J by 0 bases, and 4 bases separated the two germline ends.

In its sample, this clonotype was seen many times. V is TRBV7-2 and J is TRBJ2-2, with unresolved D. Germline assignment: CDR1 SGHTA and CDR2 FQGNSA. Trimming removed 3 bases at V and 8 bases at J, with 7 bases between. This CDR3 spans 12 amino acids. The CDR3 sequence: CASSFSKGELFF. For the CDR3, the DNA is TGTGCCAGCAGCTTCTCTAAGGGGGAGCTGTTTTTT.

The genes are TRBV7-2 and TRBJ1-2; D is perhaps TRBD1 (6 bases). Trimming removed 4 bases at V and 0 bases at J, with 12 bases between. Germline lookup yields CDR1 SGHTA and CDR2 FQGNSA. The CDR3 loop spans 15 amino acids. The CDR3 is CASSSQRDTNYGYTF. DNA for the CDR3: TGTGCCAGCAGCTCACAACGGGACACTAACTATGGCTACACCTTC.

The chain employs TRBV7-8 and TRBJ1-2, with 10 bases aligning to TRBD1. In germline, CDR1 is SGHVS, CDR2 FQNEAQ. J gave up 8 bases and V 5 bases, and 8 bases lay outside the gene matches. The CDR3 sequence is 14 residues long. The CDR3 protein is CASSQETGGEGYTF. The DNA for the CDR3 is TGTGCCAGCAGCCAAGAGACAGGGGGCGAGGGCTACACCTTC.

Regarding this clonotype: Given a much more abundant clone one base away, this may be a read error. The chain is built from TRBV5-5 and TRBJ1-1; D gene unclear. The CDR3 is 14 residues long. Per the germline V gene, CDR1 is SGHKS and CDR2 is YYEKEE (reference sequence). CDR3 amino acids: CACSPHLMNTEAFF. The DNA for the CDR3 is TGTGCCTGCAGCCCCCATTTGATGAACACTGAAGCTTTCTTT.

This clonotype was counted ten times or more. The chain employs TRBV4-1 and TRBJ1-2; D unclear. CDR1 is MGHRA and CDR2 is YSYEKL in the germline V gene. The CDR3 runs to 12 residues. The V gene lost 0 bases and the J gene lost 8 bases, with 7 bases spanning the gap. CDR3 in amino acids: CASSQDERGYTF. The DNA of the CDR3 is TGCGCCAGCAGCCAAGATGAGAGGGGCTACACCTTC.

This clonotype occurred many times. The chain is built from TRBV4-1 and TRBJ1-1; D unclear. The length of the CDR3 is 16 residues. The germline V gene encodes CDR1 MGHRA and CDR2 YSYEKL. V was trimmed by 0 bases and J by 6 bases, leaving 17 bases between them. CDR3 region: CASSQEPSRVLAEAFF. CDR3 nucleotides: TGCGCCAGCAGCCAAGAACCGTCAAGGGTCTTGGCTGAAGCTTTCTTT.

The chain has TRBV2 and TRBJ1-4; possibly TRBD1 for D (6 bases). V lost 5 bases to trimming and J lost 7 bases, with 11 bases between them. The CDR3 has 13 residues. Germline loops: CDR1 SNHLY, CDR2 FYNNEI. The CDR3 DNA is TGTGCCAGCAGTACACAGGGCACTGAAAAACTGTTTTTT. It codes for CASSTQGTEKLFF.

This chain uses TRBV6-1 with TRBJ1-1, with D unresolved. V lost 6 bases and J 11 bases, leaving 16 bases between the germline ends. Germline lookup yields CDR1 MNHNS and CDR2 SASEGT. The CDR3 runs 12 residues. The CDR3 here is CASSRNSVDAFF. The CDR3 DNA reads TGTGCCAGCAGCCGAAATTCGGTTGACGCTTTCTTT.

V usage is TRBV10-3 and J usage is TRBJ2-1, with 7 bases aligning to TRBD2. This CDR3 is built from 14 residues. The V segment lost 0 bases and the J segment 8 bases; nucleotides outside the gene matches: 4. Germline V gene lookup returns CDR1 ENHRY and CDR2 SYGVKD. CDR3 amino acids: CAISESAGPHEQFF. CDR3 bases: TGTGCCATCAGTGAGTCAGCGGGGCCCCATGAGCAGTTCTTC.

For the CDR3, the DNA is TGTGCCACCAGTGAACTTGACAGGGGAGAAGAGACCCAGTACTTC. Protein sequence: CATSELDRGEETQYF. The rearrangement links TRBV24-1 to TRBJ2-5; 8 bases are shared with TRBD1. Per germline, CDR1 KGHDR and CDR2 SFDVKD. V gave up 4 bases and J gave up 3 bases; unmatched junction bases: 6. The CDR3 runs to 15 residues.

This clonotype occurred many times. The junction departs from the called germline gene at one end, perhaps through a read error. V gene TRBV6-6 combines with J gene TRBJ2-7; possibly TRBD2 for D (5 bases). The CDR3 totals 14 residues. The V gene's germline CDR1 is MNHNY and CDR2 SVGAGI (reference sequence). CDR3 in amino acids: CASSLREGTYEQYF. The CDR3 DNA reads TGCGCCAGCAGCTTGCGTGAGGGAACCTACGAGCAGTACTTC.

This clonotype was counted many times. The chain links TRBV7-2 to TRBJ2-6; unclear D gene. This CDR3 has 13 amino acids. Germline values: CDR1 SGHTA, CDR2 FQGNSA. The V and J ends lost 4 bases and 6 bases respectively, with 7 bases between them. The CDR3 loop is CASSSIEANVLTF. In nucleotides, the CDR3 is TGTGCCAGCAGCTCCATAGAGGCCAACGTCCTGACTTTC.

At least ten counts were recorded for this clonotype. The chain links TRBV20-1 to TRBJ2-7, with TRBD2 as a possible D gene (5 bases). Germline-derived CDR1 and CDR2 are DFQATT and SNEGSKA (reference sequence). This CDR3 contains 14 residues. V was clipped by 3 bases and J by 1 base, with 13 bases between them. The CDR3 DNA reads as TGCAGTGCTAGTTGGCTAGCCGTTTCCTACGAGCAGTACTTC. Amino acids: CSASWLAVSYEQYF.

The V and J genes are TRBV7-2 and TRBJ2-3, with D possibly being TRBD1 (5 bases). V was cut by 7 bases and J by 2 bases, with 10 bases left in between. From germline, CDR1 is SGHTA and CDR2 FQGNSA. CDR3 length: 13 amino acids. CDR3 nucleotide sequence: TGTGCCAGCACAGGGTGGGACACAGATACGCAGTATTTT. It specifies CASTGWDTDTQYF. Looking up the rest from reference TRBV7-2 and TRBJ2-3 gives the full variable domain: GAGVSQSPSNKVTEKGKDVELRCDPISGHTALYWYRQSLGQGLEFLIYFQGNSAPDKSGLPSDRFSAERTGGSVSTLTIQRTQQEDSAVYLCASTGWDTDTQYFGPGTRLTVL.

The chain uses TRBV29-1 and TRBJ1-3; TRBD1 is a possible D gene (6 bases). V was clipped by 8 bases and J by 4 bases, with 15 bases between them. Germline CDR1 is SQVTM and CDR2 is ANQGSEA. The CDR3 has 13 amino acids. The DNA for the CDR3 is TGCAGCATCCTGACAGGACTGGGAAACACCATATATTTT. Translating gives CSILTGLGNTIYF.

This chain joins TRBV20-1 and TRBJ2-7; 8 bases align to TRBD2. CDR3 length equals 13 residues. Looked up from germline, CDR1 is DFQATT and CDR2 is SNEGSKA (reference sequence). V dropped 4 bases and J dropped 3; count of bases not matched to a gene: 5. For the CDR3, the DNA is TGCAGTGCTACCCCGGGAGGGCTCTACGAGCAGTACTTC. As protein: CSATPGGLYEQYF.

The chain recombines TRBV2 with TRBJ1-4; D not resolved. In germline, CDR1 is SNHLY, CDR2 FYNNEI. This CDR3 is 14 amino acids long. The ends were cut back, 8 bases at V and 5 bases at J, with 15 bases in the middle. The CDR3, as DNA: TGTGCCAGCTTAAATGAACAGACCAATGAAAAACTGTTTTTT. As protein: CASLNEQTNEKLFF.

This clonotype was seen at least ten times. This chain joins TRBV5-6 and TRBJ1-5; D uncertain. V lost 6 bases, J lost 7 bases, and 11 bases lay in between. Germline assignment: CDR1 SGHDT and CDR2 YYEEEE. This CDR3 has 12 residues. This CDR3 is CASTGEEQPQHF. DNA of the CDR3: TGTGCCAGCACCGGAGAAGAGCAGCCCCAGCATTTT.

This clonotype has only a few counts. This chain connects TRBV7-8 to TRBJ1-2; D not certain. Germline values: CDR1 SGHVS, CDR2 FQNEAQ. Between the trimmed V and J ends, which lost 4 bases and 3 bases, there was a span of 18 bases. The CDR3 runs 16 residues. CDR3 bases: TGTGCCAGCAGCTCCGCACCGCCAACGGGAGACTATGGCTACACCTTC. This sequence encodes CASSSAPPTGDYGYTF. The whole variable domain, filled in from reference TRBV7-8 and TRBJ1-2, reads GAGVSQSPRYKVAKRGQDVALRCDPISGHVSLFWYQQALGQGPEFLTYFQNEAQLDKSGLPSDRFFAERPEGSVSTLKIQRTQQEDSAVYLCASSSAPPTGDYGYTFGSGTRLTVV.